This entry lists 25 T cell receptor beta chains sequenced from one sample in a study of blood T cell repertoires in COVID-19. Data came from immunoSEQ multiplex PCR; TCRdb stores just in-frame clones and leaves some out. The table records 200,000 to 300,000 clones, 80% to 85% of them present only once. The material sequenced was peripheral blood. The origin of the receptors is a man in his 60s with acute or convalescent COVID-19.

This chain uses TRBV7-2 with TRBJ2-1; TRBD2 matches at 8 bases. J lost 6 bases, V lost 7 bases, and 17 bases had no gene match. This CDR3 is 17 amino acids long. In germline, CDR1 is SGHTA, CDR2 FQGNSA. This chain's CDR3 is CASTHRGGAGAANEQFF. The CDR3 DNA reads as TGTGCCAGCACCCATAGGGGGGGAGCGGGAGCCGCCAATGAGCAGTTCTTC.

The rearrangement links TRBV5-1 to TRBJ2-5; TRBD2 might be the D (6 bases). The CDR3 extends over 14 amino acids. CDR1 SGHRS and CDR2 YFSETQ come from the germline V gene. The ends were cut back, 3 bases at V and 7 bases at J, with 16 bases in the middle. The CDR3 here is CASSSGDGSGTQYF. The DNA for the CDR3 is TGCGCCAGCAGCTCGGGGGACGGCTCGGGGACCCAGTACTTC.

This chain connects TRBV30 to TRBJ1-5; the D gene is possibly TRBD1 (5 bases). The CDR3 length is 13 residues. V was pared by 1 base and J by 9 bases, with 13 bases between. In germline, CDR1 is GTSNPN, CDR2 SVGIG (reference sequence). The CDR3 nucleotides are TGTGCCTGGAGTGGGACATCCAGCCGGCCCCAGCATTTT. As protein: CAWSGTSSRPQHF.

The chain combines TRBV9 with TRBJ2-7; TRBD1 matches 10 bases. Unmatched junction bases numbered 4, after V lost 2 bases and J lost 2 bases. This CDR3 has 15 amino acids. The germline CDR1 and CDR2 sequences are SGDLS and YYNGEE. Here the CDR3 reads CASSVGTGVPYEQYF. CDR3 nucleotides: TGTGCCAGCAGCGTCGGGACAGGGGTCCCCTACGAGCAGTACTTC.

The chain recombines TRBV5-1 with TRBJ1-1, with TRBD1 matching over 8 bases. Germline CDR1 SGHRS, CDR2 YFSETQ. The J segment lost 1 base and the V segment lost 0 bases, leaving 2 bases of the junction unmatched. The CDR3 is 15 amino acids. In DNA, the CDR3 is TGCGCCAGCAGCTTGGAGGGACAGGCGAACACTGAAGCTTTCTTT. It yields the protein CASSLEGQANTEAFF.

This chain connects TRBV5-1 to TRBJ2-3; 7 bases match TRBD2. The CDR3 extends over 16 amino acids. J lost 6 bases, V lost 4 bases, and 14 bases had no gene match. CDR1 is SGHRS, CDR2 YFSETQ, per germline. Here the CDR3 DNA reads TGCGCCAGCAGCCGGGGGGACTCGAACTTCTTTGATACGCAGTATTTT. Amino acid sequence: CASSRGDSNFFDTQYF.

The chain has TRBV6-1 and TRBJ2-5; maybe TRBD2 (6 bases). From germline, CDR1 is MNHNS and CDR2 SASEGT. The CDR3 spans 15 residues. V was cut by 0 bases and J by 4 bases, with 12 bases left in between. The DNA for the CDR3 is TGTGCCAGCAGTGAAGCCTTGTATAGCGGAGAGACCCAGTACTTC. This translates into CASSEALYSGETQYF.

The genes are TRBV28 and TRBJ2-7, with TRBD2 matching over 9 bases. The length of the CDR3 is 15 residues. Germline V CDR1 and CDR2: MDHEN, SYDVKM. V shed 7 bases, J shed 3 bases, and the junction held 10 bases outside the gene matches. CDR3 sequence reads: CASTPSGTSSYEQYF. The CDR3 DNA reads as TGTGCCAGCACGCCATCCGGGACTAGCAGCTACGAGCAGTACTTC.

CDR3 in amino acids: CASSSGTAYNSPLHF. The DNA of the CDR3 is TGTGCCAGCAGCTCTGGGACAGCCTATAATTCACCCCTCCACTTT. The chain has TRBV5-4 and TRBJ1-6; 7 bases are shared with TRBD1. Per germline, CDR1 SGHNT and CDR2 YYREEE (reference sequence). The CDR3 loop spans 15 amino acids. Trimming at V came to 3 bases and at J to 2 bases, leaving 2 bases not matched to a gene.

The chain employs TRBV6-6 and TRBJ2-2; 10 positions agree with TRBD1. The V gene end was trimmed by 5 bases and the J gene end by 5 bases; junction bases not matched to a gene: 5. Germline lookup yields CDR1 MNHNY and CDR2 SVGAGI (reference sequence). The CDR3 runs to 15 residues. The CDR3 sequence is CASSIRDRGTGELFF. In DNA, the CDR3 is TGTGCCAGCAGTATCCGGGACAGGGGAACCGGGGAGCTGTTTTTT.

This chain uses TRBV20-1 with TRBJ2-7, with 8 positions matching TRBD1. There are 15 residues in the CDR3. V lost 3 bases, J lost 7 bases, and 14 bases stayed unmatched. Looked up from germline, CDR1 is DFQATT and CDR2 is SNEGSKA (reference sequence). CDR3 bases: TGCAGTGCTAGTGGGACAGGTTTTTTGCGCCAGGAGCAGTACTTC. It translates to CSASGTGFLRQEQYF.

The J gene is TRBJ1-2, the V gene TRBV4-1, with TRBD1 matching over 8 bases. The germline V gene has CDR1 MGHRA and CDR2 YSYEKL. With 4 bases clipped from V and 2 bases from J, the junction kept 6 bases outside the gene matches. The CDR3 consists of 15 residues. The CDR3 region has the DNA TGCGCCAGCAGCCTGGGACAGGCTAGGAACTATGGCTACACCTTC. It specifies CASSLGQARNYGYTF.

This chain joins TRBV30 and TRBJ2-1; D possibly corresponds to TRBD1 (6 bases). Trimming removed 4 bases at V and 4 bases at J, with 11 bases between. CDR1 and CDR2 from the germline V gene are GTSNPN and SVGIG (reference sequence). The CDR3 spans 13 residues. As DNA, the CDR3 is TGTGCCTGGACTCAGGGGAATTACAATGAGCAGTTCTTC. Protein: CAWTQGNYNEQFF.

This chain links TRBV18 with TRBJ2-4; 7 bases agree with TRBD1. This CDR3 spans 14 amino acids. The trim removed 6 bases at V and 6 bases at J, leaving 8 bases unmatched. Germline V gives CDR1 KGHSH, CDR2 LQKENI. The CDR3 nucleotides read TGTGCCAGCTCCACGGGACAGTGGGGAAACATTCAGTACTTC. Encoded protein: CASSTGQWGNIQYF.

The J gene is TRBJ2-3, the V gene TRBV10-3, with 12 bases identical to TRBD2. The CDR3 has 16 amino acids. Germline V gives CDR1 ENHRY, CDR2 SYGVKD. J was trimmed by 6 bases and V by 7 bases; bases with no gene match: 11. DNA for the CDR3: TGTGCCATCAATGGCAATGGACTAGCGGGATGGGATACGCAGTATTTT. Translating gives CAINGNGLAGWDTQYF.

Regarding this clone: Mismatch with germline at one junction end may stem from a read error. The gene calls are TRBV7-9 and TRBJ1-2; a possible D gene is TRBD1 (5 bases). The CDR3 extends over 14 amino acids. Germline V gives CDR1 SEHNR, CDR2 FQNEAQ (reference sequence). CDR3 DNA sequence: TGTGCCAGCCGCTTGGAGGGGAGAATCGATGGCTACACCTTC. Translated, it gives CASRLEGRIDGYTF.

The chain uses TRBV18 and TRBJ1-2; TRBD1 matches at 8 bases. CDR3 length equals 16 residues. With 2 bases clipped from V and 4 bases from J, the junction kept 9 bases outside the gene matches. CDR1 is KGHSH and CDR2 is LQKENI in the germline V gene. The CDR3 reads CASSPYKGQVRYGYTF. In nucleotides, the CDR3 is TGTGCCAGCTCACCATATAAGGGACAGGTCCGCTATGGCTACACCTTC.

The V and J genes are TRBV7-6 and TRBJ1-1, with TRBD1 matching over 7 bases. Trimming removed 2 bases from V and 1 base from J; junction bases left unmatched: 4. The CDR3 is 15 amino acids. Germline lookup yields CDR1 SGHVS and CDR2 FNYEAQ. CDR3 residues: CASSLSRTGNTEAFF. The DNA of the CDR3 is TGTGCCAGCAGCTTATCAAGGACAGGGAACACTGAAGCTTTCTTT.

This clone was counted a single time. The rearrangement links TRBV30 to TRBJ1-1; TRBD1 aligns across 7 bases. V was pared by 5 bases and J by 5 bases, with 5 bases of the junction left unmatched. The CDR3 consists of 12 residues. Germline CDR1 reads GTSNPN; CDR2 reads SVGIG (reference sequence). In DNA, the CDR3 is TGTGCCTGGGGACCGACAGGGACTGAAGCTTTCTTT. Amino acid sequence: CAWGPTGTEAFF.

The rearrangement uses TRBV9 and TRBJ1-2; D may be TRBD1 (6 bases). Trimming shortened V by 0 bases and J by 8 bases, and 17 bases separated the two germline ends. The germline V gene has CDR1 SGDLS and CDR2 YYNGEE. The CDR3 has 15 amino acids. In nucleotides, the CDR3 is TGTGCCAGCAGCGTAGCGGGGGGGGCGGAAAGGGGCTACACCTTC. Residues: CASSVAGGAERGYTF.

The V gene is TRBV10-1, the J gene TRBJ1-4; D gene uncertain. The germline gives CDR1 WNHNN, CDR2 SYGVQD (reference sequence). Trimming shortened V by 4 bases and J by 4 bases, and 4 bases separated the two germline ends. The CDR3 is 12 amino acids. In DNA, the CDR3 is TGCGCCAGCAGTGGAGGTAATGAAAAACTGTTTTTT. The encoded protein is CASSGGNEKLFF.

The gene calls are TRBV5-1 and TRBJ2-1, with TRBD2 identical over 11 bases. Per the germline V gene, CDR1 is SGHRS and CDR2 is YFSETQ. After removal of 5 bases from V and 8 bases from J, the junction contained 6 bases not matched to a gene. The CDR3 totals 14 residues. The CDR3 sequence is CASRIAGGPDEQFF. The DNA of the CDR3 is TGCGCCAGCAGGATAGCGGGGGGGCCCGATGAGCAGTTCTTC.

This clone was recorded a few times. V and J are TRBV19 and TRBJ1-5; D is undetermined. Germline assignment: CDR1 LNHDA and CDR2 SQIVND (reference sequence). The CDR3 covers 15 residues. The V end lost 3 bases, the J end lost 0 bases, and 9 bases lay between the germline ends. CDR3 loop: CASSIRVDSNQPQHF. In DNA form, the CDR3 reads TGTGCCAGTAGTATTCGGGTAGATAGCAATCAGCCCCAGCATTTT.

Only one count was recorded for this clone. The rearrangement joins TRBV15 to TRBJ2-5; D remains ambiguous. V was shortened by 3 bases and J by 2 bases, with 13 bases between the two germline ends. The CDR3 totals 15 residues. Germline CDR1 is LNHNV and CDR2 is YYDKDF (reference sequence). CDR3 nucleotides: TGTGCCACCAGCAGCAGTCGACTTGGTCAAGAGACCCAGTACTTC. This sequence encodes CATSSSRLGQETQYF.

The J gene is TRBJ1-4, the V gene TRBV28; no clear D. Trimming took off 2 bases at V and 5 bases at J, with 12 bases between the two ends. The germline CDR1 and CDR2 sequences are MDHEN and SYDVKM. This CDR3 has 15 amino acids. CDR3 sequence (DNA): TGTGCCAGCAGTTTAGGGAGTTCCGGGAATGAAAAACTGTTTTTT. This gives the protein CASSLGSSGNEKLFF. Drawing the rest from reference TRBV28 and TRBJ1-4, the complete variable domain is DVKVTQSSRYLVKRTGEKVFLECVQDMDHENMFWYRQDPGLGLRLIYFSYDVKMKEKGDIPEGYSVSREKKERFSLILESASTNQTSMYLCASSLGSSGNEKLFFGSGTQLSVL.